This TCR beta chain is drawn from a study of T cell repertoires in cytomegalovirus infection. General study results and limits: Predominance within the ex vivo response was attributable to HLA-C-restricted CMV-specific TCR beta clonotypes.

This CDR3 contains 12 residues. CDR1 is MGHDK, CDR2 SYGVNS, per germline. V gave up 4 bases and J gave up 3 bases, with 7 bases separating them. In regard to this clonotype: Its antigen is as yet unknown.

MiXCR was run by TCRdb on the reads, yielding one entry per CDR3 protein. The sample holds approximately 150,000 distinct CDR3 sequences; about 22% are singletons and the top ten take roughly 27%. The rearrangement uses TRBV25-1 and TRBJ2-7; D ambiguous. This clonotype was obtained from a human donor in good health (CMV status not recorded). Some clones in this sample may be carry-over from other donors' samples. Sequenced here: CD8+ T cells from cultured PBMCs, sampled from culture after CMV antigen stimulation. The CDR3 coding sequence is TGTGCCAGCAGTGGCAGTTTCTACGAGCAGTACTTC. This sequence encodes CASSGSFYEQYF.